Each of the 29 T cell receptor beta chains below was sequenced from the same sample in a study of blood T cell repertoires in COVID-19. TCRdb's table, derived via immunoSEQ multiplex PCR, lists solely in-frame clones and lacks some. The table shows about 130,000 clones, with over 60% occurring only once. The sequenced sample was peripheral blood. The receptors stem from a woman in her 70s with acute or convalescent COVID-19.

The rearrangement links TRBV7-9 to TRBJ2-3; 7 bases align to TRBD1. The CDR3 is 18 amino acids. After removal of 5 bases from V and 0 bases from J, the junction contained 14 bases not matched to a gene. Germline V gene sequence: CDR1 SEHNR, CDR2 FQNEAQ (reference sequence). In DNA, the CDR3 is TGTGCCAGCAGCCTCTCTTACCGGGACAGCCATAGCACAGATACGCAGTATTTT. This sequence encodes CASSLSYRDSHSTDTQYF. Full variable domain (outside the CDR3, taken from reference TRBV7-9 and TRBJ2-3): DTGVSQNPRHKITKRGQNVTFRCDPISEHNRLYWYRQTLGQGPEFLTYFQNEAQLEKSRLLSDRFSAERPKGSFSTLEIQRTEQGDSAMYLCASSLSYRDSHSTDTQYFGPGTRLTVL.

This clone was detected only a few times. CDR3 in amino acids: CASKGGQGLPLHF. As DNA, the CDR3 is TGTGCCTCCAAGGGGGGACAGGGCTTACCCCTCCACTTT. The V gene is TRBV19, the J gene TRBJ1-6; the match to TRBD1 covers 9 bases. This CDR3 region has 13 residues. V lost 11 bases, J lost 12 bases, and 11 bases stayed unmatched. CDR1 and CDR2 from the germline V gene are LNHDA and SQIVND (reference sequence).

This clone was seen a few times. The gene calls are TRBV7-3 and TRBJ1-2, with TRBD1 identical over 7 bases. The ends lost 2 bases at V and 6 bases at J; junction bases unmatched: 6. This CDR3 is 14 amino acids long. The germline gives CDR1 SGHTA, CDR2 FQGTGA. CDR3: CASSLLGTEDGYTF. CDR3 bases: TGTGCCAGCAGCTTATTGGGGACAGAGGATGGCTACACCTTC.

Here the CDR3 reads CASSLTGAGSYEQYF. The DNA for the CDR3 is TGTGCCAGCAGCCTGACAGGGGCTGGCTCCTACGAGCAGTACTTC. The chain employs TRBV6-2 or TRBV6-3 and TRBJ2-7, with TRBD1 matching over 8 bases. V shed 6 bases, J shed 0 bases, and the junction held 7 bases outside the gene matches. Germline CDR1 reads MNHEY; CDR2 reads SVGEGT. CDR3 length: 15 amino acids.

The V and J genes are TRBV5-4 and TRBJ1-4; no clear D gene. Germline CDR1 and CDR2: SGHNT and YYREEE (reference sequence). The CDR3 contains 15 residues. Between the trimmed V and J ends, which lost 0 bases and 4 bases, there was a span of 10 bases. CDR3 coding DNA: TGTGCCAGCAGCTTGGCCAAAGGGAGTAATGAAAAACTGTTTTTT. Its protein is CASSLAKGSNEKLFF.

CDR3 region: CARSRDKGYEQYF. The CDR3 bases are TGCGCCAGATCACGGGATAAAGGCTACGAGCAGTACTTC. V is TRBV4-1 and J is TRBJ2-7; TRBD2 is a possible D gene (5 bases). Germline V gives CDR1 MGHRA, CDR2 YSYEKL. Trimming cost V 9 bases and J 3 bases, with 15 bases left between them. This CDR3 is 13 amino acids long.

This sequence joins TRBV28 and TRBJ2-7; the match to TRBD1 covers 8 bases. CDR3 length: 15 amino acids. Germline V gene sequence: CDR1 MDHEN, CDR2 SYDVKM. V was pared by 6 bases and J by 2 bases, with 9 bases of the junction left unmatched. CDR3 sequence reads: CASSSGQGRTYEQYF. CDR3 in DNA: TGTGCCAGCAGCTCTGGACAGGGAAGGACCTACGAGCAGTACTTC. The full variable domain, with the rest looked up from reference TRBV28 and TRBJ2-7, is DVKVTQSSRYLVKRTGEKVFLECVQDMDHENMFWYRQDPGLGLRLIYFSYDVKMKEKGDIPEGYSVSREKKERFSLILESASTNQTSMYLCASSSGQGRTYEQYFGPGTRLTVT.

The gene calls are TRBV7-8 and TRBJ1-6, with 9 bases fitting TRBD1. The trim removed 5 bases at V and 6 bases at J, leaving 2 bases unmatched. The CDR3 length is 14 residues. The germline V gene has CDR1 SGHVS and CDR2 FQNEAQ. CDR3 sequence (DNA): TGTGCCAGCAGCGGGGGACAGGGTAATTCACCCCTCCACTTT. This translates into CASSGGQGNSPLHF.

This chain uses TRBV19 with TRBJ2-2; 15 bases match TRBD2. CDR1 is LNHDA and CDR2 is SQIVND in the germline V gene (reference sequence). The length of the CDR3 is 18 residues. The junction had 15 bases not matched to a gene; V was cut back by 9 bases and J by 7 bases. The CDR3 spells CASSRGLAGGPKDGELFF. The CDR3 nucleotides read TGTGCCAGCTCCCGAGGACTAGCGGGAGGGCCCAAGGACGGGGAGCTGTTTTTT.

In its sample, this clone was seen a few times. The V and J genes are TRBV10-3 and TRBJ2-7; possible D gene TRBD2, 5 bases. The CDR3 has 14 residues. Trimming stripped 3 bases from V and 2 bases from J, with 11 bases between. Germline values: CDR1 ENHRY, CDR2 SYGVKD. CDR3 in amino acids: CAISDEGTAYEQYF. The CDR3 nucleotides read TGTGCCATCAGTGACGAGGGAACAGCCTACGAGCAGTACTTC.

The chain links TRBV11-2 to TRBJ2-5, with 10 positions matching TRBD2. The V gene end was trimmed by 2 bases and the J gene end by 6 bases; junction bases not matched to a gene: 9. The CDR3 totals 16 residues. CDR1 and CDR2 (germline): SGHAT, FQNNGV. This CDR3 is CASSLSLLAGVKTQYF. The CDR3 DNA sequence: TGTGCCAGCAGCTTATCGCTCCTAGCGGGAGTGAAGACCCAGTACTTC.

The rearrangement uses TRBV3-1 (or the pseudogene TRBV3-2) and TRBJ2-5, with D possibly TRBD1 on 5 matching bases. V was cut by 1 base and J by 1 base, with 10 bases left in between. Germline V gene lookup returns CDR1 LGHDT and CDR2 YNNKEL (reference sequence). There are 15 residues in the CDR3. The CDR3 reads CASSQGVRVQETQYF. CDR3 bases: TGTGCCAGCAGCCAAGGAGTCAGGGTCCAAGAGACCCAGTACTTC.

This chain uses TRBV27 with TRBJ2-3, with 9 bases fitting TRBD1. The V gene end was trimmed by 7 bases and the J gene end by 4 bases; junction bases not matched to a gene: 9. This CDR3 is 15 amino acids long. CDR1 MNHEY and CDR2 SMNVEV come from the germline V gene (reference sequence). This CDR3 reads CASNTGTGFSDTQYF. DNA of the CDR3: TGTGCCAGCAATACCGGGACAGGGTTTTCAGATACGCAGTATTTT.

The chain joins TRBV7-6 to TRBJ2-5; D gene unclear. The CDR3 is made up of 14 amino acids. The germline V and J ends were trimmed by 2 bases and 4 bases, with 11 bases remaining between them. Germline CDR1 and CDR2: SGHVS and FNYEAQ. The CDR3 DNA follows: TGTGCCAGCAGCTTATATGAGGAAGGAGAGACCCAGTACTTC. As protein: CASSLYEEGETQYF.

The chain carries TRBV2 and TRBJ1-1; 8 bases align to TRBD1. Germline CDR1 and CDR2: SNHLY and FYNNEI. The trim removed 6 bases at V and 1 base at J, leaving 7 bases unmatched. The CDR3 spans 15 residues. The CDR3 DNA reads TGTGCCAGCAGCCTGATAGGGACAGGGAACACTGAAGCTTTCTTT. Protein: CASSLIGTGNTEAFF. Supplemented by reference TRBV2 and TRBJ1-1, the full variable domain reads EPEVTQTPSHQVTQMGQEVILRCVPISNHLYFYWYRQILGQKVEFLVSFYNNEISEKSEIFDDQFSVERPDGSNFTLKIRSTKLEDSAMYFCASSLIGTGNTEAFFGQGTRLTVV.

The V call is TRBV7-2, the J call TRBJ2-1; 7 bases align to TRBD1. Germline trimming cut 5 bases from V and 8 bases from J; bases unmatched to any gene: 3. CDR1 is SGHTA, CDR2 FQGNSA, per germline. The CDR3 sequence is 12 residues long. CDR3 in DNA: TGTGCCAGCAGCCGGGACAGTTATGAGCAGTTCTTC. Translation gives CASSRDSYEQFF.

The chain has TRBV7-9 and TRBJ1-1; D remains ambiguous. There are 15 residues in the CDR3. The V end lost 0 bases, the J end lost 5 bases, and 13 bases lay between the germline ends. Looked up from germline, CDR1 is SEHNR and CDR2 is FQNEAQ (reference sequence). In nucleotides, the CDR3 is TGTGCCAGCAGCTTAGCGCCGGGATATGGGACTGAAGCTTTCTTT. This gives the protein CASSLAPGYGTEAFF.

The chain joins TRBV13 to TRBJ1-1; perhaps TRBD1 as D (5 bases). CDR1 and CDR2 (germline): PRHDT, FYEKMQ (reference sequence). V was shortened by 5 bases and J by 5 bases, with 15 bases between the two germline ends. The CDR3 consists of 14 residues. This chain's CDR3 is CASSNLGANTEAFF. CDR3 coding DNA: TGTGCCAGCAGCAACCTAGGGGCGAATACTGAAGCTTTCTTT.

The rearrangement uses TRBV7-2 and TRBJ2-7; TRBD2 matches at 9 bases. CDR1 SGHTA and CDR2 FQGNSA come from the germline V gene. The ends lost 1 base at V and 2 bases at J; junction bases unmatched: 3. The length of the CDR3 is 15 residues. CDR3 residues: CASSLGLAGTYEQYF. CDR3 nucleotides: TGTGCCAGCAGCTTAGGCCTAGCGGGGACCTACGAGCAGTACTTC.

The chain recombines TRBV10-3 with TRBJ1-5; 8 bases are shared with TRBD1. CDR3 size: 12 residues. V was clipped by 8 bases and J by 6 bases; unmatched bases: 3. Germline loops: CDR1 ENHRY, CDR2 SYGVKD. Here the CDR3 reads CAISGGPQPQHF. In DNA form, the CDR3 reads TGTGCCATCTCAGGGGGCCCTCAGCCCCAGCATTTT.

V is TRBV28 and J is TRBJ1-5; weak D call: TRBD1 (5 bases). The CDR3 extends over 15 amino acids. V dropped 6 bases and J dropped 2 bases, with 14 bases sitting between them. From germline, CDR1 is MDHEN and CDR2 SYDVKM. CDR3 sequence reads: CASSSQGEGNQPQHF. CDR3 DNA sequence: TGTGCCAGCAGCAGCCAAGGGGAGGGCAATCAGCCCCAGCATTTT.

This clone has more than one count but fewer than ten. The chain is built from TRBV9 and TRBJ2-5; 7 bases map to TRBD1. Germline V gene lookup returns CDR1 SGDLS and CDR2 YYNGEE. The CDR3 length is 15 residues. J was trimmed by 5 bases and V by 1 base; bases with no gene match: 8. CDR3 bases: TGTGCCAGCAGCGTATCAGGGGGACGAGTGGAGACCCAGTACTTC. Translating gives CASSVSGGRVETQYF.

This clone turned up a few times. The J gene is TRBJ2-2, the V gene TRBV10-1; D unresolved. From germline, CDR1 is WNHNN and CDR2 SYGVQD (reference sequence). The CDR3 runs to 13 residues. With 3 bases removed from V and 6 bases from J, the gap between germline ends came to 8 bases. The chain's CDR3 is CASSDRVPGELFF. In DNA form, the CDR3 reads TGCGCCAGCAGTGATCGGGTGCCCGGGGAGCTGTTTTTT.

V and J are TRBV30 and TRBJ2-5, with D possibly TRBD2 on 6 matching bases. The CDR3 totals 13 residues. Deletions cut 3 bases from V and 2 bases from J, with 10 bases between. Germline V gives CDR1 GTSNPN, CDR2 SVGIG (reference sequence). The CDR3 loop reads CAWSAGFQETQYF. DNA of the CDR3: TGTGCCTGGAGCGCGGGATTTCAAGAGACCCAGTACTTC.

The rearrangement uses TRBV19 and TRBJ1-1, with D unresolved. In germline, CDR1 is LNHDA, CDR2 SQIVND (reference sequence). V shed 7 bases and J shed 5 bases, with 11 bases lying between them. This CDR3 has 12 amino acids. CDR3 residues: CASKGPGTEAFF. CDR3 DNA: TGTGCCAGTAAGGGCCCGGGGACTGAAGCTTTCTTT.

This clone appeared a few times. This rearrangement joins TRBV2 to TRBJ2-1; a weak D match, TRBD2 (6 bases). The germline CDR1 and CDR2 sequences are SNHLY and FYNNEI. This CDR3 comprises 15 residues. The V end lost 3 bases, the J end lost 8 bases, and 17 bases lay between the germline ends. CDR3 sequence: CASSDGGDLMDEQFF. CDR3 DNA sequence: TGTGCCAGCAGTGATGGAGGGGATTTGATGGATGAGCAGTTCTTC.

This chain uses TRBV10-3 with TRBJ2-5; 11 nucleotides line up with TRBD2. V was clipped by 4 bases and J by 5 bases; unmatched bases: 6. Germline CDR1 reads ENHRY; CDR2 reads SYGVKD. The CDR3 runs 15 residues. CDR3 residues: CAISVSGGADETQYF. The CDR3 DNA reads as TGTGCCATCAGTGTTAGCGGGGGGGCCGATGAGACCCAGTACTTC.

The chain has TRBV5-4 and TRBJ1-2; D unclear. This CDR3 region has 14 residues. Germline CDR1 is SGHNT and CDR2 is YYREEE (reference sequence). Trimming shortened V by 4 bases and J by 1 base, and 11 bases separated the two germline ends. The DNA of the CDR3 is TGTGCCAGCAGCCTAGATGCATTTAACTATGGCTACACCTTC. It specifies CASSLDAFNYGYTF.

The rearrangement links TRBV5-4 to TRBJ1-2; tentative D call: TRBD1 (5 bases). The CDR3 length is 13 residues. Looked up from germline, CDR1 is SGHNT and CDR2 is YYREEE (reference sequence). Trimming left V 1 base short and J 10 bases short, with 14 bases between. The CDR3 here is CASSLWVTGLYTF. CDR3 DNA: TGTGCCAGCAGCTTGTGGGTAACAGGCCTCTACACCTTC.